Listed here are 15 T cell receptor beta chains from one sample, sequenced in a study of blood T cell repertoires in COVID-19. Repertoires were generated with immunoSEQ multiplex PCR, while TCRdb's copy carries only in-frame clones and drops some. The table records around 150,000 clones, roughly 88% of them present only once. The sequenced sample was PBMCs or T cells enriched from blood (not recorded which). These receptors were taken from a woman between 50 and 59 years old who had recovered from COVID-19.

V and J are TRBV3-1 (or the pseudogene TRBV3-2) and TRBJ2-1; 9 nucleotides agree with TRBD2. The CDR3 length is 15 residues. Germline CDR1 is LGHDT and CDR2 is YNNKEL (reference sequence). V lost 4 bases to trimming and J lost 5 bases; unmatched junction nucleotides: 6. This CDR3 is CASSLAGALHNEQFF. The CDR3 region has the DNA TGTGCCAGCAGCCTAGCGGGGGCTCTTCACAATGAGCAGTTCTTC.

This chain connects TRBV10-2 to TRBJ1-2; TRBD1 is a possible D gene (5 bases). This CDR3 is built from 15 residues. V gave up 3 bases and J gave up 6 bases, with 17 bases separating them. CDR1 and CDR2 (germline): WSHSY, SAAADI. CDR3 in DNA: TGCGCCAGCAGTGACAACAGGCCTTCGCTGGATGGCTACACCTTC. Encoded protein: CASSDNRPSLDGYTF.

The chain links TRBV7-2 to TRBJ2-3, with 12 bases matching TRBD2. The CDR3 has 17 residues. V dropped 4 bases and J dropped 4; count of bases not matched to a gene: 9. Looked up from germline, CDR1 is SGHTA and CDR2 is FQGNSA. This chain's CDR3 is CASSSASGGARADTQYF. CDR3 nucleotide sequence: TGTGCCAGCAGCTCCGCTAGCGGGGGGGCTCGGGCAGATACGCAGTATTTT.

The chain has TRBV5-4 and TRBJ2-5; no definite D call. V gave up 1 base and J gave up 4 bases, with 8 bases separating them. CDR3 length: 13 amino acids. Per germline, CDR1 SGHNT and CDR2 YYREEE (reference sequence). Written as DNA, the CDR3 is TGTGCCAGCAGCTTGCCCAACAGAGAGACCCAGTACTTC. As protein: CASSLPNRETQYF.

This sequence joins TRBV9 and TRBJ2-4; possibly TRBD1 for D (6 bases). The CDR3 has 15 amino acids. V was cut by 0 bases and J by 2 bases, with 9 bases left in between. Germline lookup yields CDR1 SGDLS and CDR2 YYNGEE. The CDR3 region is CASSVAGTPKNIQYF. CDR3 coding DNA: TGTGCCAGCAGCGTAGCTGGGACACCCAAAAACATTCAGTACTTC. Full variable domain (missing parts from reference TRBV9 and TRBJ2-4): DSGVTQTPKHLITATGQRVTLRCSPRSGDLSVYWYQQSLDQGLQFLIQYYNGEERAKGNILERFSAQQFPDLHSELNLSSLELGDSALYFCASSVAGTPKNIQYFGAGTRLSVL.

CDR3 region: CASSYRDTNTEAFF. The CDR3, as DNA: TGTGCCAGCTCATACCGGGACACAAACACTGAAGCTTTCTTT. The rearrangement joins TRBV18 to TRBJ1-1; D might be TRBD1 (6 bases). This CDR3 is 14 amino acids long. V lost 5 bases and J lost 2, with 12 bases in between. From germline, CDR1 is KGHSH and CDR2 LQKENI.

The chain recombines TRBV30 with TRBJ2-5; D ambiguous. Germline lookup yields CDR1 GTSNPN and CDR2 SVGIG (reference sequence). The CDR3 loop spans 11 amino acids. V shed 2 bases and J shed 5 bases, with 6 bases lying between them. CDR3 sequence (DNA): TGTGCCTGGAGTTCCCGGGAGACCCAGTACTTC. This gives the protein CAWSSRETQYF.

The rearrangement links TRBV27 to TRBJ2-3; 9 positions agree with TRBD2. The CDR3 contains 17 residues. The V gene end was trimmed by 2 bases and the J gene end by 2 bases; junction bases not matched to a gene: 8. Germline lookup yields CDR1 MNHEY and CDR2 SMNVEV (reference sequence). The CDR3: CASSLRASGVNTDTQYF. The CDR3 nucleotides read TGTGCCAGCAGTTTAAGGGCTAGCGGGGTGAACACAGATACGCAGTATTTT.

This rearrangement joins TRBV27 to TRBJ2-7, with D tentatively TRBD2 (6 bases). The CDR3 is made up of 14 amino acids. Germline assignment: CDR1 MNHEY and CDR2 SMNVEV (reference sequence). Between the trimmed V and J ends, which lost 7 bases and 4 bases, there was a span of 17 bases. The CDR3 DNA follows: TGTGCCAGCAATCCCGCGGCAGGGAGGTACGAGCAGTACTTC. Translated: CASNPAAGRYEQYF.

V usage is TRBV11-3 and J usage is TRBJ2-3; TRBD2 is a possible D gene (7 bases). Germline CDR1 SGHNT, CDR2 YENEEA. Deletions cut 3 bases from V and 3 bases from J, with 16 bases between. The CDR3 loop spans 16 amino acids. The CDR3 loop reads CASSFPLRGATDTQYF. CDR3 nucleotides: TGTGCCAGCAGCTTCCCCCTCCGGGGGGCAACAGATACGCAGTATTTT. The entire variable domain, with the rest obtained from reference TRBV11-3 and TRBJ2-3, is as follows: EAGVVQSPRYKIIEKKQPVAFWCNPISGHNTLYWYLQNLGQGPELLIRYENEEAVDDSQLPKDRFSAERLKGVDSTLKIQPAELGDSAVYLCASSFPLRGATDTQYFGPGTRLTVL.

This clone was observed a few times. CDR3 bases: TGTGCCAGCAGCTTAGGCGGGAAAGAGTCCTACGAGCAGTACTTC. Translating gives CASSLGGKESYEQYF. The chain couples TRBV7-6 to TRBJ2-7; weak D call: TRBD2 (6 bases). Germline CDR1 is SGHVS and CDR2 is FNYEAQ. V was clipped by 1 base and J by 1 base, with 11 bases between them. The CDR3 totals 15 residues.

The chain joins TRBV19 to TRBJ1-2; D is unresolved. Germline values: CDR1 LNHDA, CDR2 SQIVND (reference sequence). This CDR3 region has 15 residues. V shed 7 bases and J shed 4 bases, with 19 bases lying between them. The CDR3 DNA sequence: TGTGCCAGTATTCCCCTTGGAGTTTCCTCCTATGGCTACACCTTC. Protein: CASIPLGVSSYGYTF.

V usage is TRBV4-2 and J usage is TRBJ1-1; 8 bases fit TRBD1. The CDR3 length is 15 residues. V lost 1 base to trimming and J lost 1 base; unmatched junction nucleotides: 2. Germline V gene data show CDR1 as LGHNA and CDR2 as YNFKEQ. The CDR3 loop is CASSQGTGGNTEAFF. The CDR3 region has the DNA TGTGCCAGCAGCCAAGGTACAGGGGGGAACACTGAAGCTTTCTTT.

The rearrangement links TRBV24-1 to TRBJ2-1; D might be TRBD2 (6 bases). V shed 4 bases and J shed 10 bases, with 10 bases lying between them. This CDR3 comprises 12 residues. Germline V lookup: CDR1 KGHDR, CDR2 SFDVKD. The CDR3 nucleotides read TGTGCCACCAGTGAGGGGGGTTGGGAGCAGTTCTTC. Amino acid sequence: CATSEGGWEQFF.

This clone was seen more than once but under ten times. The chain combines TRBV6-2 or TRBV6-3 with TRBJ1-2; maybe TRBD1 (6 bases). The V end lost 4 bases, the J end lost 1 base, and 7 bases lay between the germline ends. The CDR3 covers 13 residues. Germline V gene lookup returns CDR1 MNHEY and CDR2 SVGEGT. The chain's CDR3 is CASSSGDNYGYTF. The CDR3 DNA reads TGTGCCAGCAGTTCAGGGGATAACTATGGCTACACCTTC.